This T cell receptor (beta chain) was sequenced during a study of spatial heterogeneity in lung cancer. From the 5' RACE reads, TCRdb called clonotypes with MiXCR, one entry per CDR3 protein. The sample has 75,000 to 85,000 distinct CDR3 sequences, 15% to 25% seen once; the top ten hold around 5.9%. This clonotype was observed a few times. Deletions cut 2 bases from V and 0 bases from J, with 19 bases between. This CDR3 is built from 18 residues. Germline CDR1 and CDR2: LNHDA and SQIVND (reference sequence). Stated time point: sample taken at primary tumor resection. In each case, whole RNA from tumor, nontumor lung or frozen PBMC was sequenced unsorted.

The V call is TRBV19, the J call TRBJ1-2; D not resolved. This TCR was recovered from a male donor with early-stage non-small cell lung cancer. The sample consisted of PBMCs, taken at surgery. The CDR3 reads CASSIIGSSDRANYGYTF. In DNA, the CDR3 is TGTGCCAGTAGTATAATAGGCTCGTCAGACCGAGCTAACTATGGCTACACCTTC.